A selection of T cell receptor beta chains follows, all from one sample in a study of cytomegalovirus exposure and HLA in healthy donors. Repertoires were generated with immunoSEQ multiplex PCR, while TCRdb's copy carries only in-frame clones and drops some. This table holds fewer than 350,000 clones, more than 75% found once. Sequencing was performed on PBMCs. Every receptor here comes from a young woman in good health and CMV-seronegative. CDR3s leave out the opening cysteine and the closing phenylalanine or tryptophan. Size tells how often a clone was seen (once, few, many) or the class of an expanded clone, and some rows leave it out.

once | TRBJ2-7 | TRBV6-1 | ASTPGLSSGEQY
. | TRBJ1-2 | TRBV10-3 | AISGTGGGYGYT
once | TRBJ2-2 | TRBV7-8 | ASSLGGQNTGELF
. | TRBJ1-3 | TRBV25-1 | ASSEADFSGNTIY
once | TRBJ1-5 | TRBV12-5 | ASGLYARQDYSNQPQH
. | TRBJ2-1 | TRBV6-6 | ASSAGEGGNEQF
. | TRBJ2-1 | TRBV27 | ASSITGTGYNEQF
. | TRBJ2-1 | TRBV27 | ASSSGTLSYNEQF
. | TRBJ1-2 | TRBV6-1 | ASSSPGGAYGYT
once | TRBJ2-7 | TRBV4-2 | ASSLGGQGLAGVNYEQY
. | TRBJ2-4 | TRBV5-1 | ASSLAWREAKNIQY
. | TRBJ2-5 | TRBV18 | ASSPFSSGQETQY
. | TRBJ1-1 | TRBV2 | ASSEMGQGNTEAF
. | TRBJ2-7 | TRBV7-6 | ASSPRQGPEQY
. | TRBJ2-2 | TRBV9 | ASSVAGNAGELF
. | TRBJ2-1 | TRBV4-3 | ASSQVVWEGYNEQF
few | TRBJ2-2 | TRBV18 | ASLAANTGELF
. | TRBJ1-1 | TRBV18 | ASSPSGTGDT
. | TRBJ2-7 | TRBV6-5 | ASSPRGTGRYEQY
. | TRBJ2-5 | TRBV6-5 | ASRPAGEETQY
once | TRBJ2-4 | TRBV5-1 | ASSLGSRSKNIQY
. | TRBJ1-5 | TRBV19 | ASSPRDRVVGQPQH
. | TRBJ2-3 | TRBV9 | ASSVAGVAPRKLY
. | TRBJ1-2 | TRBV7-9 | ASSSDRGRGYGYT
. | TRBJ2-3 | TRBV7-2 | ASSLAGTSGRVTDTQY
. | TRBJ1-1 | TRBV28 | ASTDREGYTEAF
. | TRBJ2-2 | TRBV2 | ASSQEVGGELF
. | TRBJ2-1 | TRBV4-3 | ASSQDVLAGTNNEQF
. | TRBJ1-2 | TRBV5-6 | ASSSLGRGKTGARHGYT
once | TRBJ2-6 | TRBV5-1 | ASSLVASPRSGANVLT
. | TRBJ2-2 | TRBV15 | ATSRYALGLAGGLSTGELF
. | TRBJ2-5 | TRBV27 | ASSSGVAGNQETQY
once | TRBJ2-3 | TRBV6-6 | ASSYGADTDTQY
. | TRBJ1-1 | TRBV23-1 | ASSHKGQGIGVNTEAF
. | TRBJ1-6 | TRBV6-1 | ASKRALGEGHLH
. | TRBJ2-6 | TRBV6-5 | ASSPGQTGANVLT
. | TRBJ2-2 | TRBV7-8 | ASSLGGGTQNTGELF
. | TRBJ2-7 | TRBV5-3 | ARSLPSSTGTYEQY
. | TRBJ1-1 | TRBV28 | ASGGATPNTEAF
. | TRBJ1-1 | TRBV28 | ASSFISGDLNTEAF
. | TRBJ2-7 | TRBV15 | ATSSGTGTYEQY
. | TRBJ1-6 | TRBV30 | AWSRGDSPLH